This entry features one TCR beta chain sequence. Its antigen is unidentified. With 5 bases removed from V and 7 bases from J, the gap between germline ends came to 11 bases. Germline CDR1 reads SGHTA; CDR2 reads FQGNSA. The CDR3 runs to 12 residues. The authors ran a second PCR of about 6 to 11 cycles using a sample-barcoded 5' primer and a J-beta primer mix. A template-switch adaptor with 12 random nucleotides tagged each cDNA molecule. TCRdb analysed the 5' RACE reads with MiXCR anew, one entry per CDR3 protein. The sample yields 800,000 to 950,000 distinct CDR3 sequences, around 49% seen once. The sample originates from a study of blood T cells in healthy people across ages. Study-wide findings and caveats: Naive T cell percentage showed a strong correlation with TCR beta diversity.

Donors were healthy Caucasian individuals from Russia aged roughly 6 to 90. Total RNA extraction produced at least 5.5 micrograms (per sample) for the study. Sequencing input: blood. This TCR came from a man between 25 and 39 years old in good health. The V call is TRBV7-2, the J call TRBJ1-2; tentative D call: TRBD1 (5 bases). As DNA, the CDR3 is TGTGCCAGCAGCCCAGGGTGGGCTGGCTACACCTTC. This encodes CASSPGWAGYTF.